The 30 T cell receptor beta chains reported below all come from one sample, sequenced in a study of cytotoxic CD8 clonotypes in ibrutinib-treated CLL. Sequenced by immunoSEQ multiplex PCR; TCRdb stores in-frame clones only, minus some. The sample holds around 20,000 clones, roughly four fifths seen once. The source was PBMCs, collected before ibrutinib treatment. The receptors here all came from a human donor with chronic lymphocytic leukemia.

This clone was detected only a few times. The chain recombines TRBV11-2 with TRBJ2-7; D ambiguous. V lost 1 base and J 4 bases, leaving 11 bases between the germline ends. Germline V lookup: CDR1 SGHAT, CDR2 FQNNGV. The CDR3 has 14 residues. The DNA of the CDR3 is TGTGCCAGCAGCTTAGGTTTTGCCTGGTACGAGCAGTACTTC. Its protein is CASSLGFAWYEQYF. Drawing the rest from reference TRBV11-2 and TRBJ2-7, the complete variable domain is EAGVAQSPRYKIIEKRQSVAFWCNPISGHATLYWYQQILGQGPKLLIQFQNNGVVDDSQLPKDRFSAERLKGVDSTLKIQPAKLEDSAVYLCASSLGFAWYEQYFGPGTRLTVT.

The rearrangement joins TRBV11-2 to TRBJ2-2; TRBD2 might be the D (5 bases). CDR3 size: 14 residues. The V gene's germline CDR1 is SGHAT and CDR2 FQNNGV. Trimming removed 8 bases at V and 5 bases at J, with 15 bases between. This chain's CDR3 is CASLGGSGTGELFF. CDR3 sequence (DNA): TGTGCCAGCTTGGGTGGTTCGGGGACCGGGGAGCTGTTTTTT.

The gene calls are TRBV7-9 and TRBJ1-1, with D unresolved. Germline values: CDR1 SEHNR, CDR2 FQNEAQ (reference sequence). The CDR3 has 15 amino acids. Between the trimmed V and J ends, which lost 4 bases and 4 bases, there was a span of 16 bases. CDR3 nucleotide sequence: TGTGCCAGCAGCTCGCAGTCAATTGAGGGCACTGAAGCTTTCTTT. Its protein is CASSSQSIEGTEAFF.

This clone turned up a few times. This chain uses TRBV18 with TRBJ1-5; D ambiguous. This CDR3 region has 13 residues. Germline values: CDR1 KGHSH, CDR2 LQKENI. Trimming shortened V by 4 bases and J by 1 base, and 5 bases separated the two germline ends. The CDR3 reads CASSLESNQPQHF. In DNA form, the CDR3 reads TGTGCCAGCTCACTTGAGAGCAATCAGCCCCAGCATTTT.

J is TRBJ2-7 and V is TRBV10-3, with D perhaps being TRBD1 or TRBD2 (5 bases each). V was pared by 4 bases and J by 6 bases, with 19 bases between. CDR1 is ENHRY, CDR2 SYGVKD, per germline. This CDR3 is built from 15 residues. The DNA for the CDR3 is TGTGCCATCAGTGCCACCGGGGCCATGTCCACCGAGCAGTACTTC. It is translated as CAISATGAMSTEQYF.

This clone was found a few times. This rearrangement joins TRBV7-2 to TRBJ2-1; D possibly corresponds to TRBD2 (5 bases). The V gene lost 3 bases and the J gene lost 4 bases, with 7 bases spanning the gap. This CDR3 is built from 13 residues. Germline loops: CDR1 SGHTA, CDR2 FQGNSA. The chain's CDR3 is CASSFGGYNEQFF. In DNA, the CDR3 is TGTGCCAGCAGCTTCGGCGGGTACAATGAGCAGTTCTTC.

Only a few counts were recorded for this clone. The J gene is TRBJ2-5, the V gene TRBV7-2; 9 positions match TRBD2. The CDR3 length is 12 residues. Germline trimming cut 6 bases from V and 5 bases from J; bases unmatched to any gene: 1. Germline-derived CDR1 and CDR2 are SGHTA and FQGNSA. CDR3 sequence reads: CASSSGGETQYF. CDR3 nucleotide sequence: TGTGCCAGCAGTAGCGGGGGTGAGACCCAGTACTTC.

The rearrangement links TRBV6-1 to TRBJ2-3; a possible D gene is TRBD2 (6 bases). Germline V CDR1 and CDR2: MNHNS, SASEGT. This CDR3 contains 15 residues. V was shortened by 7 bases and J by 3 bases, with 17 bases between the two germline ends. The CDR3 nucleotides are TGTGCCAGCATTCCCACGGGACTGGGGACAGATACGCAGTATTTT. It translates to CASIPTGLGTDTQYF.

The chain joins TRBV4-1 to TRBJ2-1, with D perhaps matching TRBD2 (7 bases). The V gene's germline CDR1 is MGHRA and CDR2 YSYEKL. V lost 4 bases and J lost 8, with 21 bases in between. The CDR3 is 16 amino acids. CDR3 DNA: TGCGCCAGCAGCCGGTCCCTCGGGGGGCCGGGGGATGAGCAGTTCTTC. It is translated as CASSRSLGGPGDEQFF.

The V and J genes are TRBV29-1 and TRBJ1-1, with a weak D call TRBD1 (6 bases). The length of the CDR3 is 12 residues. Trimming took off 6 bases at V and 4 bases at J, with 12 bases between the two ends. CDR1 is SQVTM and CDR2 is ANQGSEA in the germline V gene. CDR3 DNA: TGCAGCGTGGCAGGGGATGGCACTGAAGCTTTCTTT. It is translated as CSVAGDGTEAFF.

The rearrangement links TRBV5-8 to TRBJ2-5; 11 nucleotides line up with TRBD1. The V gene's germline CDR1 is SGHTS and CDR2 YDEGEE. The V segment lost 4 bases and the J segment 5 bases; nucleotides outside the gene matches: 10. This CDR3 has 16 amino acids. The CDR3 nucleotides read TGTGCCAGCAGCACGGGACAGGGGGTGCTGGCGGAGACCCAGTACTTC. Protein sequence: CASSTGQGVLAETQYF.

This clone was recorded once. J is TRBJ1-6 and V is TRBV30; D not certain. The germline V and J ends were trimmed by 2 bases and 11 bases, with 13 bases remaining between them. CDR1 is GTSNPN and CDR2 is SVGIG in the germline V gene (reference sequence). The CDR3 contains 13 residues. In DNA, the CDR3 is TGTGCCTGGAGTAGCGACGGCAACACACCCCTCCACTTT. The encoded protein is CAWSSDGNTPLHF. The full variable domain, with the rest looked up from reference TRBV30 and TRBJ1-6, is SQTIHQWPATLVQPVGSPLSLECTVEGTSNPNLYWYRQAAGRGLQLLFYSVGIGQISSEVPQNLSASRPQDRQFILSSKKLLLSDSGFYLCAWSSDGNTPLHFGNGTRLTVT.

CDR3 sequence: CASSIVGRGRYSNTEAFF. In DNA, the CDR3 is TGTGCCAGTAGTATAGTCGGCAGGGGAAGATATAGCAACACTGAAGCTTTCTTT. This rearrangement joins TRBV19 to TRBJ1-1; tentative D call: TRBD1 (6 bases). Germline V CDR1 and CDR2: LNHDA, SQIVND (reference sequence). V was cut by 1 base and J by 2 bases, with 20 bases left in between. The CDR3 contains 18 residues.

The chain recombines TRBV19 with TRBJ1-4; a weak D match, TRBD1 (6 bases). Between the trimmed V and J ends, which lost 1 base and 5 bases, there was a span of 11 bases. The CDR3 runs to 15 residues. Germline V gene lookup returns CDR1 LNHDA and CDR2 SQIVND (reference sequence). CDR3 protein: CASSIGGQGNEKLFF. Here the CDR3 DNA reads TGTGCCAGTAGTATAGGAGGGCAGGGGAATGAAAAACTGTTTTTT.

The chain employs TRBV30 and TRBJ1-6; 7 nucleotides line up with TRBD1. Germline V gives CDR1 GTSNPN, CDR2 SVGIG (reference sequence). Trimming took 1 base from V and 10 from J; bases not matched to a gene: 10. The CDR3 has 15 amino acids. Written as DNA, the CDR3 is TGTGCCTGGAGTGGAAGACAGGGAACGGGCTCACCCCTCCACTTT. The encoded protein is CAWSGRQGTGSPLHF. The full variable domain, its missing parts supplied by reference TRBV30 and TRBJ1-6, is SQTIHQWPATLVQPVGSPLSLECTVEGTSNPNLYWYRQAAGRGLQLLFYSVGIGQISSEVPQNLSASRPQDRQFILSSKKLLLSDSGFYLCAWSGRQGTGSPLHFGNGTRLTVT.

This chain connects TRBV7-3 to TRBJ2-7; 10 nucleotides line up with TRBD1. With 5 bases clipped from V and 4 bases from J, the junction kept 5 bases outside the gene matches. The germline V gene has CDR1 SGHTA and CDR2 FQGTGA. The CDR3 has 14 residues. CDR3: CASSPWDRGYEQYF. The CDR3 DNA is TGTGCCAGCAGCCCCTGGGACAGGGGTTACGAGCAGTACTTC.

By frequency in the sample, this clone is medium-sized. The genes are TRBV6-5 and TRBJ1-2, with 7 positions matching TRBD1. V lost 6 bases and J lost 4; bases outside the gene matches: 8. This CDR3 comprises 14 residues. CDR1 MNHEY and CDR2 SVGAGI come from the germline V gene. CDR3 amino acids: CASRSRDSIYGYTF. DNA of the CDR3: TGTGCCAGCAGATCCCGGGACAGCATCTATGGCTACACCTTC.

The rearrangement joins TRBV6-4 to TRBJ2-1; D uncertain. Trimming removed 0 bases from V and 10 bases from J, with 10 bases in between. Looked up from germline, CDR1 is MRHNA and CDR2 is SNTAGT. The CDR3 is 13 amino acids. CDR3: CASSDSAWEEQFF. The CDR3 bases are TGTGCCAGCAGTGACTCGGCCTGGGAAGAGCAGTTCTTC.

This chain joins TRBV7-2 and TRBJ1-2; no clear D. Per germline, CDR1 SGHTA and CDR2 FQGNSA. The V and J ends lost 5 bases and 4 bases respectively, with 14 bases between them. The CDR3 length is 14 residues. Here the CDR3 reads CASSRLQQVYGYTF. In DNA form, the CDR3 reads TGTGCCAGCAGCCGCTTACAGCAAGTCTATGGCTACACCTTC.

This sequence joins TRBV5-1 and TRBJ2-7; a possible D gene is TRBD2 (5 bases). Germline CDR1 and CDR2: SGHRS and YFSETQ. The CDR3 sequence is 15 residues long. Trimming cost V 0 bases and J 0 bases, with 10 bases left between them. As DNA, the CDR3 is TGCGCCAGCAGCTTGGGCGGGTCCCCCTCCTACGAGCAGTACTTC. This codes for CASSLGGSPSYEQYF.

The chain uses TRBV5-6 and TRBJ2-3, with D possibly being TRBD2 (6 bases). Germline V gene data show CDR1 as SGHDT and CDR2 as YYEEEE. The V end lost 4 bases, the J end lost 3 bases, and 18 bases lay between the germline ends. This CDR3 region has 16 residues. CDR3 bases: TGTGCCAGCAGCCCGATCGGAAGTGGGAGGACAGATACGCAGTATTTT. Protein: CASSPIGSGRTDTQYF. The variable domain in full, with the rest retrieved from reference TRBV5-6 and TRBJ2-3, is DAGVTQSPTHLIKTRGQQVTLRCSPKSGHDTVSWYQQALGQGPQFIFQYYEEEERQRGNFPDRFSGHQFPNYSSELNVNALLLGDSALYLCASSPIGSGRTDTQYFGPGTRLTVL.

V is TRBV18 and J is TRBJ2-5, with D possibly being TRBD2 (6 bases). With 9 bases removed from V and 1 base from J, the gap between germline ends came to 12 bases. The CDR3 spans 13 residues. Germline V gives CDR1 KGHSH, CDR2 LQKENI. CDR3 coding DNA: TGTGCCAGTTCCTGGACTATCCAAGAGACCCAGTACTTC. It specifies CASSWTIQETQYF.

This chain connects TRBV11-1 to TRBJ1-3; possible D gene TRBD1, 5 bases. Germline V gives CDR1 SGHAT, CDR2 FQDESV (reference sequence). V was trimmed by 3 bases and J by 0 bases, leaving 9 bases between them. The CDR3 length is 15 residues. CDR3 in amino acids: CASSFAQVSGNTIYF. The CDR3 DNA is TGTGCCAGCAGCTTCGCACAGGTCTCTGGAAACACCATATATTTT.

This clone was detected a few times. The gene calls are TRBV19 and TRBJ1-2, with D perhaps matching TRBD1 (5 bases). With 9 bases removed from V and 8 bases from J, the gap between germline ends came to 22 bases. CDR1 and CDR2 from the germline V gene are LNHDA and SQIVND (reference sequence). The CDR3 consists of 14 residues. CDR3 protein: CASLPGDPLEGYTF. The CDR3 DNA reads TGTGCCAGCCTGCCGGGGGACCCCCTTGAGGGCTACACCTTC.

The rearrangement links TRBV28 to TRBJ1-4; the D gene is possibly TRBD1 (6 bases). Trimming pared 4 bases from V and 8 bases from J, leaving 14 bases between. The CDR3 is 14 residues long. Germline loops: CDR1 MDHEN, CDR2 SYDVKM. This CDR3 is CASSWGGGFEKLFF. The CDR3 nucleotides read TGTGCCAGCAGTTGGGGAGGGGGATTCGAAAAACTGTTTTTT.

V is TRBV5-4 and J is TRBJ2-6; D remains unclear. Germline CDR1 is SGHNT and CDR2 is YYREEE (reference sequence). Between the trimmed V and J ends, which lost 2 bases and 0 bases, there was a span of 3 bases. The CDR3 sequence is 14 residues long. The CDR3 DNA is TGTGCCAGCAGCTTTTACTCTGGGGCCAACGTCCTGACTTTC. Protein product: CASSFYSGANVLTF.

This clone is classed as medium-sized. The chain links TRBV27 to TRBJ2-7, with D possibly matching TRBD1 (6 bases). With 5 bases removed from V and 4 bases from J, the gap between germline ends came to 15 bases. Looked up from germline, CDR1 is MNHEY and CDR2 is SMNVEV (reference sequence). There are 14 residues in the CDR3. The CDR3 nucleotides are TGTGCCAGCAGTATTTGGGGGCGCGGGTACGAGCAGTACTTC. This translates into CASSIWGRGYEQYF.

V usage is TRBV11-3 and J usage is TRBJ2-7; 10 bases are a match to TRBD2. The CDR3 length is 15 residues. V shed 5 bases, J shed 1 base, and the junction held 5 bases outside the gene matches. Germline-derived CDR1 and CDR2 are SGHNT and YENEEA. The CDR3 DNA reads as TGTGCCAGCAGCGCCACTAGCGGGGCTTCCTACGAGCAGTACTTC. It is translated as CASSATSGASYEQYF.

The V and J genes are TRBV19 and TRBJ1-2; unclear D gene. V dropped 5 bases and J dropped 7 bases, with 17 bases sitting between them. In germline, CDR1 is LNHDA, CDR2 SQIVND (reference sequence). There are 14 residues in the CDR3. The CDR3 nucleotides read TGTGCCAGTAGTGGTCAGGTTCCTAGTAGTGGCTACACCTTC. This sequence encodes CASSGQVPSSGYTF.

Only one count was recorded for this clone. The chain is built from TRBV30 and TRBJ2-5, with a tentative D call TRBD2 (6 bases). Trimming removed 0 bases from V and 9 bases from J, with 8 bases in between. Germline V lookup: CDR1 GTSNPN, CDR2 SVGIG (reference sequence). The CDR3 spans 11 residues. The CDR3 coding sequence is TGTGCCTGGAGTGTAAGGGAGGCCCAGTACTTC. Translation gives CAWSVREAQYF.